Listed below are T cell receptor beta chains from one sample, sequenced in a study of blood T cell repertoires in COVID-19. Method: immunoSEQ multiplex PCR; TCRdb's copy keeps in-frame clones and lacks some. The sample has 90,000 to 120,000 clones, 80% seen once; the top ten hold 4.3%. Sequencing was done on a sample of peripheral blood. These receptors were taken from an older man with acute or convalescent COVID-19. The conserved cysteine and the conserved F or W are not part of the CDR3 here. Fields, in order: V gene, D gene, CDR3 protein. A D gene is named only where the DNA matches it firmly.

>TRBV10-3|TRBD1
AIRGQGDSGANVLT
>TRBV24-1|.
ATSDSSQNYGYT
>TRBV7-9|TRBD1
ASSAPQGGNTEAF
>TRBV2|.
ASRLQGDTEAF
>TRBV2|TRBD2
ASSGLAGGQETQY
>TRBV9|TRBD1
ASSLMTGVTTEAF
>TRBV5-4|.
ASSPGGLGADTQY
>TRBV3-1/TRBV3-2|.
ASSHTKETQY
>TRBV14|.
ASSLGEETEAF
>TRBV9|.
ASSVGGVTQSEQF
>TRBV12-3/TRBV12-4|.
ASSFYATDEAF
>TRBV5-1|TRBD1
ASFSGQGDTGELF
>TRBV6-5|.
ASTQQGNYGYT
>TRBV10-1|TRBD1
ASSESSGTGGETQY
>TRBV3-1/TRBV3-2|.
ASSRPGSKRETQY
>TRBV18|.
ASSPLAAGHNEQF
>TRBV19|TRBD1
ASSRTGSVNTEAF
>TRBV5-4|TRBD1
ASSPGQGAVYEQY
>TRBV6-2/TRBV6-3|TRBD2
ASSQPGLAIADTQY
>TRBV6-5|.
ASSGGRDTGELF
>TRBV19|TRBD1
ASRGQGLSNQPQH
>TRBV27|.
ASSYRGYMNTEAF
>TRBV18|.
ASSPEVNTEAF
>TRBV5-1|.
ASSHRFASTDTQY
>TRBV10-1|TRBD1
AVSGTGGWGDIQY
>TRBV5-4|.
ASSWESSYNSPLH
>TRBV3-1/TRBV3-2|.
ASSPRGAQADTQY
>TRBV4-1|TRBD1
ASSQDLTGLVNSPLH
>TRBV6-6|TRBD1
ASNPGQGLLTLH
>TRBV5-1|.
ASSLDSGEQF
>TRBV7-9|.
ASSLSGQYEQY
>TRBV9|TRBD1
ASSVSPAGGLTSGANVLT
>TRBV4-3|.
ASSQDWLGLLTGGYT
>TRBV6-5|TRBD1
ASSWTGMNTEAF
>TRBV12-3/TRBV12-4|.
ASSRTGREAF
>TRBV5-5|TRBD2
ASSTLAGHTDTQY
>TRBV5-1|TRBD1
ASSLLGQVNEKLF
>TRBV19|.
ASSIGDKSPLH
>TRBV5-1|TRBD1
ASSPTGTVTDTQY
>TRBV27|TRBD1
ASSLGDRVTDTQY
>TRBV15|TRBD1
ATSRDLGTGVLSNQPQH